The entry below gives a single TCR beta chain sequence along with its context. CDR3 size: 14 residues. Per the germline V gene, CDR1 is SGHNT and CDR2 is YENEEA. The V end was cut by 5 bases, the J end by 5 bases, with 12 bases between. Primers included in the PCR were 60 Vbeta and 13 Jbeta primers. Clones were read by immunoSEQ multiplex PCR, and TCRdb kept only the in-frame ones, dropping some. The sample records over 200,000 clones, 70% to 85% being singletons. This sample stems from a study of cytomegalovirus exposure and HLA in healthy donors. The source is a woman aged 40 to 55 in good health and CMV-seronegative. The sequenced sample consisted of PBMCs. The chain uses TRBV11-3 and TRBJ2-2, with D uncertain. CDR3 nucleotides: TGTGCCAGCAGCACCCTCGGCGGTACCGGGGAGCTGTTTTTT. This sequence encodes CASSTLGGTGELFF.